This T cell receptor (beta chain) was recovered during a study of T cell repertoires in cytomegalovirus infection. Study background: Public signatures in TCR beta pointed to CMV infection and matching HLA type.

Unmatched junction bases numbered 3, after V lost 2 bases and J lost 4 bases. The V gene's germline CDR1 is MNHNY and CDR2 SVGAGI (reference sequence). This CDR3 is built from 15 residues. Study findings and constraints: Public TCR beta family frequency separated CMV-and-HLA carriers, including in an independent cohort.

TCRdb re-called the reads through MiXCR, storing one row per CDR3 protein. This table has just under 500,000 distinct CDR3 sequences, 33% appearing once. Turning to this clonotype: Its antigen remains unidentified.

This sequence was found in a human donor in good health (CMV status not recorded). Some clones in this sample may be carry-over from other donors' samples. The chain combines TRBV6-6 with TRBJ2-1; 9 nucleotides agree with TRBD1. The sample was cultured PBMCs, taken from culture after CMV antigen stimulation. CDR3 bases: TGTGCCAGCAGTTACGAAGGACAGGGGTACAATGAGCAGTTCTTC. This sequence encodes CASSYEGQGYNEQFF.